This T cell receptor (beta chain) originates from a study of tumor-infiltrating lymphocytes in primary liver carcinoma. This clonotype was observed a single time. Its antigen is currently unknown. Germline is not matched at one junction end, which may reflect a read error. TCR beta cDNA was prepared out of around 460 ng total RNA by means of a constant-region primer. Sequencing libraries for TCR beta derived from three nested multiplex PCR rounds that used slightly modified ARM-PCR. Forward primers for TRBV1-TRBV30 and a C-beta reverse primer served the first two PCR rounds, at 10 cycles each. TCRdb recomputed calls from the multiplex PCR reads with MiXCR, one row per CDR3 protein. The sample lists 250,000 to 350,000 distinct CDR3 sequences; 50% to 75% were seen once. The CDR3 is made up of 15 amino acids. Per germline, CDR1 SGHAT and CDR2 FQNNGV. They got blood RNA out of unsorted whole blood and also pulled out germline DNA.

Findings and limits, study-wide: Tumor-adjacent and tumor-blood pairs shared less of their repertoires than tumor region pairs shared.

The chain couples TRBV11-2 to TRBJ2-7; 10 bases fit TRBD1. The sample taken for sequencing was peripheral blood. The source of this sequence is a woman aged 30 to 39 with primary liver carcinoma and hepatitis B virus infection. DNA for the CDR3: TGTGCCGGCAGTTTAGTGGACAGGGGGTCCTACGAGCAGTACTTC. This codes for CAGSLVDRGSYEQYF.